A single sample gave rise to the 24 T cell receptor beta chains below, sequenced in a study of T cells in Graves' hyperthyroidism and ophthalmopathy. TCR beta CDR3 region amplification was performed from RNA transcripts. Using the HTBI primer set, a first-round RT-PCR was run on the TCR CDR3. MiXCR was run by TCRdb on the multiplex PCR reads, yielding one entry per CDR3 protein. The sample records 250,000 to 350,000 distinct CDR3 sequences, roughly 17% being singletons. The sample comprised blood. The source of these receptors is a man aged 30-40 years with Graves' hyperthyroidism.

As regards this clonotype: A much larger clone differs from this one at a single base, so this may be a read error. CDR3 in amino acids: CAWSVRGVSYGNTF. CDR3 nucleotide sequence: TGTGCCTGGAGTGTAAGGGGAGTCTCTTATGGCAACACCTTC. The J gene is TRBJ1-2, the V gene TRBV30; possibly TRBD1 for D (5 bases). Germline CDR1 reads GTSNPN; CDR2 reads SVGIG (reference sequence). CDR3 length: 14 residues.

DNA of the CDR3: TGTGCCAGCAGTCCTCACCCGGGACAGGGTGGGACAGCTAACTATGGCTACACCTTC. Translating gives CASSPHPGQGGTANYGYTF. The chain uses TRBV12-3 or TRBV12-4 and TRBJ1-2, with 9 bases aligning to TRBD1. Unmatched junction bases numbered 16, after V lost 5 bases and J lost 0 bases. CDR3 length: 19 residues.

As DNA, the CDR3 is TGTGCCAGCAGTTTAGTTGGCGCGGGAGGGCCAGATACGCAGTATTTT. It codes for CASSLVGAGGPDTQYF. The chain is built from TRBV28 and TRBJ2-3, with 9 positions matching TRBD2. The CDR3 is 16 amino acids. With V trimmed by 2 bases and J by 4 bases, 7 bases remained unmatched. CDR1 and CDR2 (germline): MDHEN, SYDVKM.

The gene calls are TRBV7-9 and TRBJ1-4; the D is unclear. Germline assignment: CDR1 SEHNR and CDR2 FQNEAQ (reference sequence). The CDR3 is 14 amino acids. Trimming removed 3 bases from V and 9 bases from J, with 14 bases in between. CDR3 in amino acids: CASSFQTIGKKLFF. CDR3 nucleotides: TGTGCCAGCAGCTTTCAGACAATCGGTAAAAAACTGTTTTTT.

The gene calls are TRBV20-1 and TRBJ2-1; 8 positions match TRBD2. This CDR3 comprises 14 residues. V lost 1 base and J lost 4; bases outside the gene matches: 3. CDR1 DFQATT and CDR2 SNEGSKA come from the germline V gene (reference sequence). The chain's CDR3 is CSARGGLVYNEQFF. The CDR3 region has the DNA TGCAGTGCTAGAGGGGGACTAGTTTACAATGAGCAGTTCTTC.

This clonotype was found many times. This sequence joins TRBV20-1 and TRBJ2-7; 7 bases are a match to TRBD2. Germline V gene data show CDR1 as DFQATT and CDR2 as SNEGSKA (reference sequence). V was clipped by 6 bases and J by 2 bases; unmatched bases: 10. The CDR3 consists of 14 residues. CDR3 loop: CSAESGKVTYEQYF. The CDR3 DNA follows: TGCAGTGCCGAGAGCGGGAAGGTAACCTACGAGCAGTACTTC.

A few counts support this clonotype. V is TRBV29-1 and J is TRBJ2-3, with D tentatively TRBD1 (5 bases). Per germline, CDR1 SQVTM and CDR2 ANQGSEA. The CDR3 sequence is 15 residues long. V was clipped by 5 bases and J by 2 bases, with 17 bases between them. In nucleotides, the CDR3 is TGCAGCGTTAGGGATAGGACATATTCCACAGATACGCAGTATTTT. Translating gives CSVRDRTYSTDTQYF.

A single count supports this clonotype. The V gene is TRBV6-5, the J gene TRBJ1-1; weak D call: TRBD1 (5 bases). Germline CDR1 and CDR2: MNHEY and SVGAGI. V lost 5 bases to trimming and J lost 8 bases, with 18 bases between them. The CDR3 length is 14 residues. The CDR3 nucleotides read TGTGCCAGCAGTAACGTCGGAGCGACAGAAGAAGCTTTCTTT. Its protein is CASSNVGATEEAFF.

This clonotype was counted ten times or more. The chain couples TRBV5-1 to TRBJ1-1, with D unresolved. The V end lost 0 bases, the J end lost 0 bases, and 15 bases lay between the germline ends. This CDR3 has 17 amino acids. CDR1 SGHRS and CDR2 YFSETQ come from the germline V gene. In nucleotides, the CDR3 is TGCGCCAGCAGCTTGGAGGTCGGCAGACCTTTGAACACTGAAGCTTTCTTT. It is translated as CASSLEVGRPLNTEAFF.

This clonotype was observed a few times. The V and J genes are TRBV6-1 and TRBJ2-2; 10 bases fit TRBD2. Germline V gives CDR1 MNHNS, CDR2 SASEGT. The ends lost 5 bases at V and 6 bases at J; junction bases unmatched: 6. The CDR3 has 15 amino acids. The CDR3 bases are TGTGCCAGCAGTTCTAGCGGGAGCGGGGCCGGGGAGCTGTTTTTT. This codes for CASSSSGSGAGELFF.

This clonotype was observed at least ten times. The chain carries TRBV27 and TRBJ2-1; no definite D call. Trimming cost V 2 bases and J 6 bases, with 5 bases left between them. This CDR3 contains 12 residues. CDR1 and CDR2 from the germline V gene are MNHEY and SMNVEV (reference sequence). This CDR3 reads CASSLLGNEQFF. DNA of the CDR3: TGTGCCAGCAGTTTACTCGGCAATGAGCAGTTCTTC.

This chain connects TRBV30 to TRBJ2-5; the D gene is possibly TRBD2 (6 bases). Trimming cost V 2 bases and J 5 bases, with 12 bases left between them. The CDR3 has 13 amino acids. CDR1 is GTSNPN and CDR2 is SVGIG in the germline V gene (reference sequence). CDR3 loop: CAWSLGGPETQYF. As DNA, the CDR3 is TGTGCCTGGAGTCTTGGAGGGCCGGAGACCCAGTACTTC.

This sequence joins TRBV12-3 or TRBV12-4 and TRBJ1-2, with D possibly matching TRBD1 (5 bases). V was trimmed by 5 bases and J by 3 bases, leaving 16 bases between them. This CDR3 is built from 15 residues. The CDR3 loop reads CASSPRQNSDYGYTF. The DNA of the CDR3 is TGTGCCAGCAGTCCACGACAGAACTCCGACTATGGCTACACCTTC.

This clonotype showed up just a few times. The chain joins TRBV6-1 to TRBJ2-7; D not resolved. The CDR3 totals 14 residues. With 5 bases removed from V and 0 bases from J, the gap between germline ends came to 11 bases. Germline assignment: CDR1 MNHNS and CDR2 SASEGT. The CDR3 DNA follows: TGTGCCAGCAGTTACACGGGTTACTCCTACGAGCAGTACTTC. It specifies CASSYTGYSYEQYF.

The chain employs TRBV12-3 or TRBV12-4 and TRBJ1-4, with 8 positions matching TRBD1. The CDR3 spans 15 residues. The ends lost 1 base at V and 8 bases at J; junction bases unmatched: 6. This CDR3 is CASSLGQGAGEKLFF. CDR3 bases: TGTGCCAGCAGTTTAGGGCAGGGGGCCGGAGAAAAACTGTTTTTT.

The sample holds many counts of this clonotype. The chain uses TRBV6-1 and TRBJ1-1; a possible D gene is TRBD1 (5 bases). Trimming cost V 4 bases and J 5 bases, with 23 bases left between them. Germline-derived CDR1 and CDR2 are MNHNS and SASEGT. The CDR3 contains 17 residues. CDR3 bases: TGTGCCAGCAGTGCCTCAGGGAACTTTGGGCCTGGGACTGAAGCTTTCTTT. Protein sequence: CASSASGNFGPGTEAFF.

This clonotype has ten or more counts. The chain combines TRBV6-1 with TRBJ2-7; D uncertain. V was shortened by 5 bases and J by 3 bases, with 11 bases between the two germline ends. The CDR3 extends over 13 amino acids. The germline gives CDR1 MNHNS, CDR2 SASEGT. CDR3 coding DNA: TGTGCCAGCAGTCACTCACGCGACTACGAGCAGTACTTC. Its translation: CASSHSRDYEQYF.

This clonotype was seen ten or more times. The chain combines TRBV5-1 with TRBJ2-7; no clear D. CDR3 length: 15 amino acids. In germline, CDR1 is SGHRS, CDR2 YFSETQ. V dropped 0 bases and J dropped 3 bases, with 13 bases sitting between them. The CDR3 DNA reads TGCGCCAGCAGCTTGGGATTGGGCGACCTCTACGAGCAGTACTTC. It yields the protein CASSLGLGDLYEQYF.

Concerning this clonotype: Germline is not matched at one junction end, which may reflect a read error. The chain couples TRBV3-1 to TRBJ2-2; TRBD2 might be the D (5 bases). Per germline, CDR1 LGHDT and CDR2 YNNKEL (reference sequence). This CDR3 comprises 17 residues. CDR3 in amino acids: CAISQGPKRRNTGELFF. CDR3 coding DNA: TGTGCCATCAGCCAAGGTCCCAAGCGGAGGAACACCGGGGAGCTGTTTTTT.

Ten or more counts support this clonotype. The J gene is TRBJ2-7, the V gene TRBV20-1; TRBD2 matches 7 bases. The CDR3 has 12 residues. Germline CDR1 DFQATT, CDR2 SNEGSKA (reference sequence). In DNA form, the CDR3 reads TGCGCTTGGGGGGGGATAATGTACGAGCAGTACTTC. Protein product: CAWGGIMYEQYF.

The chain couples TRBV20-1 to TRBJ2-1; 8 bases line up with TRBD2. Germline V CDR1 and CDR2: DFQATT, SNEGSKA (reference sequence). Unmatched junction bases numbered 8, after V lost 6 bases and J lost 4 bases. This CDR3 spans 14 amino acids. CDR3 coding DNA: TGCAGTGCCACACATAGCGGGACTTACAATGAGCAGTTCTTC. Translating gives CSATHSGTYNEQFF.

The V and J genes are TRBV7-9 and TRBJ2-5; D is ambiguous. This CDR3 has 12 amino acids. Germline lookup yields CDR1 SEHNR and CDR2 FQNEAQ (reference sequence). V was trimmed by 4 bases and J by 2 bases, leaving 5 bases between them. The CDR3 sequence: CASSWQQETQYF. In nucleotides, the CDR3 is TGTGCCAGCAGCTGGCAGCAAGAGACCCAGTACTTC.

This clonotype came up many times. V and J are TRBV5-1 and TRBJ1-2; 7 bases line up with TRBD1. V trimming: 5 bases; J trimming: 3 bases; junction bases outside the gene matches: 10. CDR1 is SGHRS, CDR2 YFSETQ, per germline. This CDR3 is built from 15 residues. CDR3 protein: CASSPRQGVYYGYTF. As DNA, the CDR3 is TGCGCCAGCAGTCCAAGACAGGGAGTGTACTATGGCTACACCTTC.

This clonotype was seen repeatedly, ten times or more. The chain carries TRBV11-3 and TRBJ1-1; 9 positions agree with TRBD1. The germline V gene encodes CDR1 SGHNT and CDR2 YENEEA. This CDR3 spans 15 amino acids. The J segment lost 8 bases and the V segment lost 4 bases, leaving 11 bases of the junction unmatched. CDR3 in amino acids: CASSYRGDRDSEAFF. As DNA, the CDR3 is TGTGCCAGCAGCTACCGGGGGGACAGGGACTCCGAAGCTTTCTTT.